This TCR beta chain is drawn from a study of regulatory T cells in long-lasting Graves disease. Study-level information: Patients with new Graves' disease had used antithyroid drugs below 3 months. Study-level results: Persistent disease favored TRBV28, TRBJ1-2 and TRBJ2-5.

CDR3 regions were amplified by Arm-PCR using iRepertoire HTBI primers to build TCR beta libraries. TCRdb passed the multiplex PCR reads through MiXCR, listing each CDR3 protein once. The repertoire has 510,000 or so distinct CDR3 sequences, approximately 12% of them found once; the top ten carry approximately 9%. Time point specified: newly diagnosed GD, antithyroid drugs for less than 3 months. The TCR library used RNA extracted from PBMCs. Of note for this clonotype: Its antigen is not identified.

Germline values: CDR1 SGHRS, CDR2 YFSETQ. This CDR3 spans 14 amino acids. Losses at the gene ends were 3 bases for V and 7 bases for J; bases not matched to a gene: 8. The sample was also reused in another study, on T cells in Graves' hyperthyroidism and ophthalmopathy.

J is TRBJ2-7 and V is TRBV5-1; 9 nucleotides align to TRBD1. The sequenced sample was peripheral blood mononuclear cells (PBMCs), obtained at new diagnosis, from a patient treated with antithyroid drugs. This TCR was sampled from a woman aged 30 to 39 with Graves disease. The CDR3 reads CASSSGQGIGEQYF. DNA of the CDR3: TGCGCCAGCAGCTCGGGACAGGGAATAGGGGAGCAGTACTTC.